These T cell receptor beta chains were read from a single sample in a study of control samples from healthy donors and cancer patients. Method: immunoSEQ multiplex PCR; TCRdb's copy keeps in-frame clones and lacks some. The sample carries 75,000 to 95,000 clones, just over 90% recorded once. What was sequenced was blood. These receptor sequences come from a woman aged 30 to 39 in good health. Each CDR3 is given without its conserved first and last residue. Each record gives: D gene, V gene, CDR3 protein. A D gene is named only where the DNA matches it firmly.

-,TRBV25-1,ASMIGPGNEQF
-,TRBV7-9,ASSLGGSEAF
-,TRBV7-9,ASSLGTTGLYGYT
-,TRBV2,ASSSNTDTQY
TRBD2,TRBV19,ASRVAGGSTDTQY
-,TRBV6-1,ASSEPQPGELF
-,TRBV18,ASSPSLVDGYT
TRBD1,TRBV25-1,ASSDRDRYYEQY
-,TRBV19,ASSIYQGGPGANVLT
-,TRBV18,ASSPGTTGYT
-,TRBV9,ASSAGPSSYNEQF
-,TRBV27,ASSLGVSYNEQF
TRBD1,TRBV10-1,ASSEEPRGQAYNSPLH
TRBD2,TRBV2,ASRRLAGEKNIQY
TRBD1,TRBV20-1,SATDRGPQY
-,TRBV18,ASSPEAGGRTEAF